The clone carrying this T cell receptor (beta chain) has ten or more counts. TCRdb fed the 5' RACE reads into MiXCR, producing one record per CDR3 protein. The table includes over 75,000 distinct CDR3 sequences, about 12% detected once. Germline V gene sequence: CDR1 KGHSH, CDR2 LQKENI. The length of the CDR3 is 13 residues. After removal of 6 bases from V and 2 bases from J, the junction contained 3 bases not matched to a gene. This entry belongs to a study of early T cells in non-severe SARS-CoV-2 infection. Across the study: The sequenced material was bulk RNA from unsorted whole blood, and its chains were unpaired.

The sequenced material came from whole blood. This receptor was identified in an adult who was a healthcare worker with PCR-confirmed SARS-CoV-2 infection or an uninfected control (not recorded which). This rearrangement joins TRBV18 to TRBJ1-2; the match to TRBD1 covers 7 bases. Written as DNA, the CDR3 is TGTGCCAGCTCCCAGGACAGGAACTATGGCTACACCTTC. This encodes CASSQDRNYGYTF.